Described below is a single T cell receptor (beta chain) sequence and its context. Its cognate antigen is unknown. For TCR, cDNA came from 5'RACE template switching, which added a universal primer site and UMIs. MiXCR, applied by TCRdb to the 5' RACE reads, yields one record per CDR3 protein. This sample has 620,000 or so distinct CDR3 sequences, with about 15% found just once. This entry comes from a study of T cells after yellow fever vaccination. Overall study: Low-cell-number fractions underwent preparation using SMART-Seq v4 Ultra Low Input. Study-wide points: Most primary-vaccination clones recurred post-booster (around 97% CD4, about 90% CD8).

The CDR3 spans 16 residues. V gave up 6 bases and J gave up 1 base; unmatched junction bases: 8. Germline CDR1 MNHEY, CDR2 SVGEGT. The rearrangement links TRBV6-2 or TRBV6-3 to TRBJ2-3; 9 bases are a match to TRBD2. The sequence was obtained from a man aged 18 to 29 who received the YFV17D yellow fever vaccine. The source was PBMCs, collected more than 4 days after the first yellow fever vaccination. CDR3 region: CASSPGRGGGTDTQYF. CDR3 DNA: TGTGCCAGCAGCCCCGGTCGCGGGGGGGGCACAGATACGCAGTATTTT.